These 28 T cell receptor beta chains share one sample of origin, sequenced in a study of control samples from healthy donors and cancer patients. The table came from immunoSEQ multiplex PCR; TCRdb's copy has only in-frame clones and leaves some out. The sample has some 120,000 clones; more than 85% are singletons. Sequencing used blood. These receptors came from a man aged 18-30 years in good health.

The chain is built from TRBV7-3 and TRBJ2-7, with 9 bases that match TRBD1. Trimming cost V 6 bases and J 5 bases; bases outside gene matches: 11. The CDR3 spans 15 residues. The germline CDR1 and CDR2 sequences are SGHTA and FQGTGA. The CDR3 protein is CASSPMGTGNDEQYF. The DNA of the CDR3 is TGTGCCAGCAGTCCCATGGGGACAGGGAACGACGAGCAGTACTTC.

The sample holds one count of this clone. The CDR3 reads CASRPSTTGRFGNQPQHF. CDR3 nucleotides: TGTGCCAGCAGACCCTCAACGACAGGGAGGTTCGGCAATCAGCCCCAGCATTTT. The rearrangement links TRBV2 to TRBJ1-5; 7 nucleotides match TRBD1. CDR1 and CDR2 from the germline V gene are SNHLY and FYNNEI. There are 18 residues in the CDR3. The ends lost 6 bases at V and 2 bases at J; junction bases unmatched: 16.

This chain links TRBV30 with TRBJ1-1; D might be TRBD1 (5 bases). CDR1 is GTSNPN and CDR2 is SVGIG in the germline V gene (reference sequence). The CDR3 runs 12 residues. V was shortened by 2 bases and J by 8 bases, with 12 bases between the two germline ends. CDR3 nucleotide sequence: TGTGCCTGGAGTACTGGGACGGCGGAAGCTTTCTTT. It translates to CAWSTGTAEAFF.

This clone appeared a single time. V is TRBV30 and J is TRBJ1-1; D gene unclear. The CDR3 length is 11 residues. Germline CDR1 is GTSNPN and CDR2 is SVGIG (reference sequence). The ends were cut back, 5 bases at V and 7 bases at J, with 11 bases in the middle. The CDR3 DNA follows: TGTGCCTGGCTGGGCTTGGGTGAAGCTTTCTTT. It specifies CAWLGLGEAFF.

This chain uses TRBV30 with TRBJ2-7; 10 positions match TRBD2. The germline V gene encodes CDR1 GTSNPN and CDR2 SVGIG (reference sequence). J was trimmed by 2 bases and V by 2 bases; bases with no gene match: 12. This CDR3 spans 17 amino acids. The CDR3 sequence: CAWSSRTFSGGTYEQYF. The CDR3, as DNA: TGTGCCTGGAGTTCTCGGACGTTTAGCGGGGGGACCTACGAGCAGTACTTC.

This clone showed up just once. The V gene is TRBV3-1 (or the pseudogene TRBV3-2), the J gene TRBJ1-2; 10 bases agree with TRBD1. The CDR3 spans 16 residues. V was clipped by 1 base and J by 6 bases; unmatched bases: 8. Looked up from germline, CDR1 is LGHDT and CDR2 is YNNKEL (reference sequence). The CDR3 sequence: CASSQALRQGAHGYTF. The CDR3 coding sequence is TGTGCCAGCAGCCAAGCCCTAAGACAGGGGGCGCATGGCTACACCTTC.

The chain combines TRBV7-9 with TRBJ2-1; TRBD1 matches at 7 bases. This CDR3 region has 15 residues. V gave up 2 bases and J gave up 5 bases; unmatched junction bases: 6. Germline V gives CDR1 SEHNR, CDR2 FQNEAQ (reference sequence). In DNA, the CDR3 is TGTGCCAGCAGCTTACTGGGACAGTCCCACAATGAGCAGTTCTTC. Its protein product is CASSLLGQSHNEQFF.

The chain carries TRBV5-1 and TRBJ2-3, with D maybe TRBD2 (5 bases). The germline V gene has CDR1 SGHRS and CDR2 YFSETQ. The CDR3 is 13 amino acids. V lost 3 bases, J lost 5 bases, and 10 bases lay in between. Written as DNA, the CDR3 is TGCGCCAGCAGCTCCTTCGAGGGAGATACGCAGTATTTT. Translation: CASSSFEGDTQYF.

This clone was recorded only once. At one boundary the junction diverges from the germline segment, which might be a read error. V is TRBV20-1 and J is TRBJ1-2; D remains unclear. From germline, CDR1 is DFQATT and CDR2 SNEGSKA (reference sequence). This CDR3 is built from 9 residues. CDR3 in DNA: TGCAGTGCCAGAATTGTTGGGGTATTC. Amino acids: CSARIVGVF.

The table lists this clone with a count of one. CDR3 sequence (DNA): TGTGCCACCAGTGATTCCGGACAGGGCCCCTCCCATGGCTACACCTTC. Translating gives CATSDSGQGPSHGYTF. The rearrangement links TRBV24-1 to TRBJ1-2; 8 nucleotides agree with TRBD1. V lost 2 bases and J lost 6; bases outside the gene matches: 10. The CDR3 loop spans 16 amino acids. The V gene's germline CDR1 is KGHDR and CDR2 SFDVKD.

This clone showed up just once. The rearrangement uses TRBV18 and TRBJ2-5; D may be TRBD1 (5 bases). This CDR3 is 13 amino acids long. Germline V gene data show CDR1 as KGHSH and CDR2 as LQKENI. Trimming cost V 4 bases and J 0 bases, with 6 bases left between them. The CDR3 nucleotides read TGTGCCAGCTCACGGGGCCACCAAGAGACCCAGTACTTC. Translated, it gives CASSRGHQETQYF.

This clone has only one observation. The V gene is TRBV25-1, the J gene TRBJ1-2; D perhaps matches TRBD1 (5 bases). V was pared by 3 bases and J by 3 bases, with 11 bases between. CDR1 MGHDK and CDR2 SYGVNS come from the germline V gene. CDR3 length: 14 residues. CDR3 bases: TGTGCCAGCAGTGACTTCTCAGGGTACTATGGCTACACCTTC. Translated: CASSDFSGYYGYTF.

The V call is TRBV10-3, the J call TRBJ2-5, with 11 nucleotides matching TRBD2. CDR1 is ENHRY and CDR2 is SYGVKD in the germline V gene. The CDR3 has 16 residues. V was pared by 5 bases and J by 6 bases, with 11 bases of the junction left unmatched. In nucleotides, the CDR3 is TGTGCCATCAGTCCCACTAGCGGGAGAAGCGTTCAGACCCAGTACTTC. Translating it yields CAISPTSGRSVQTQYF.

CDR3 DNA: TGTGCCACCCATGACTCTCAGGGGGCGGGAGAGACCCAGTACTTC. This gives the protein CATHDSQGAGETQYF. The rearrangement joins TRBV28 to TRBJ2-5; 8 bases align to TRBD1. V lost 10 bases and J lost 4; bases outside the gene matches: 14. CDR1 and CDR2 (germline): MDHEN, SYDVKM. CDR3 length equals 15 residues. The full variable domain, with the rest looked up from reference TRBV28 and TRBJ2-5, is DVKVTQSSRYLVKRTGEKVFLECVQDMDHENMFWYRQDPGLGLRLIYFSYDVKMKEKGDIPEGYSVSREKKERFSLILESASTNQTSMYLCATHDSQGAGETQYFGPGTRLLVL.

V is TRBV7-2 and J is TRBJ1-2; TRBD1 aligns across 8 bases. The germline V gene encodes CDR1 SGHTA and CDR2 FQGNSA. The CDR3 spans 16 residues. V shed 5 bases, J shed 4 bases, and the junction held 12 bases outside the gene matches. The CDR3 DNA reads as TGTGCCAGCAGCACTCACCGACAGGGGTCGGGCTATGGCTACACCTTC. As protein: CASSTHRQGSGYGYTF.

The V gene is TRBV11-2, the J gene TRBJ1-1; the D is unclear. V dropped 0 bases and J dropped 1 base, with 9 bases sitting between them. Per germline, CDR1 SGHAT and CDR2 FQNNGV. The CDR3 runs to 15 residues. CDR3 protein: CASSLEPGGNTEAFF. As DNA, the CDR3 is TGTGCCAGCAGCTTAGAGCCAGGCGGGAACACTGAAGCTTTCTTT.

This chain connects TRBV9 to TRBJ2-3; 9 positions match TRBD2. Germline V lookup: CDR1 SGDLS, CDR2 YYNGEE. V lost 0 bases, J lost 2 bases, and 7 bases stayed unmatched. This CDR3 has 17 amino acids. The CDR3 spells CASSVVGGRVPTDTQYF. The CDR3 DNA is TGTGCCAGCAGCGTAGTTGGCGGGAGGGTGCCCACAGATACGCAGTATTTT. The full variable domain, with the rest looked up from reference TRBV9 and TRBJ2-3, is DSGVTQTPKHLITATGQRVTLRCSPRSGDLSVYWYQQSLDQGLQFLIQYYNGEERAKGNILERFSAQQFPDLHSELNLSSLELGDSALYFCASSVVGGRVPTDTQYFGPGTRLTVL.

The chain links TRBV6-6 to TRBJ2-7; tentatively, D is TRBD1 (5 bases). This CDR3 contains 14 residues. Germline V gene data show CDR1 as MNHNY and CDR2 as SVGAGI (reference sequence). Between the trimmed V and J ends, which lost 5 bases and 2 bases, there was a span of 13 bases. CDR3 residues: CASSARKGAYEQYF. The CDR3 DNA sequence: TGTGCCAGCAGTGCCAGGAAAGGGGCCTACGAGCAGTACTTC.

The rearrangement links TRBV24-1 to TRBJ2-7, with 11 nucleotides matching TRBD2. Germline CDR1 reads KGHDR; CDR2 reads SFDVKD. V lost 7 bases, J lost 6 bases, and 7 bases stayed unmatched. The CDR3 runs to 14 residues. Written as DNA, the CDR3 is TGTGCCACCAGGGGGGGGCTAGCGGGAGGCGAGCAGTACTTC. Amino acid sequence: CATRGGLAGGEQYF.

This clone has only one observation. This chain joins TRBV6-5 and TRBJ2-2; no reliable D call. Trimming stripped 5 bases from V and 4 bases from J, with 11 bases between. The germline V gene has CDR1 MNHEY and CDR2 SVGAGI. The CDR3 spans 14 residues. The CDR3 region is CASSNLQRTGELFF. CDR3 nucleotide sequence: TGTGCCAGCAGTAACCTACAGCGCACCGGGGAGCTGTTTTTT.

The chain couples TRBV5-1 to TRBJ2-2; tentative D call: TRBD1 (5 bases). V was shortened by 0 bases and J by 6 bases, with 12 bases between the two germline ends. Germline loops: CDR1 SGHRS, CDR2 YFSETQ. The CDR3 is 15 residues long. The CDR3 loop is CASSLEAGSAGELFF. CDR3 in DNA: TGCGCCAGCAGCTTGGAGGCAGGGTCGGCCGGGGAGCTGTTTTTT.

The chain is built from TRBV9 and TRBJ2-5; D not resolved. Deletions cut 4 bases from V and 4 bases from J, with 5 bases between. CDR1 and CDR2 (germline): SGDLS, YYNGEE. CDR3 length: 11 amino acids. The CDR3 nucleotides read TGTGCCAGCAGCCCCGGAGAGACCCAGTACTTC. It is translated as CASSPGETQYF.

The chain employs TRBV27 and TRBJ2-5; tentatively, D is TRBD2 (7 bases). Germline CDR1 and CDR2: MNHEY and SMNVEV (reference sequence). The V and J ends lost 8 bases and 2 bases respectively, with 12 bases between them. CDR3 length: 13 amino acids. The CDR3 DNA follows: TGTGCCAGCCAGAGGGGGGGGCAAGAGACCCAGTACTTC. This encodes CASQRGGQETQYF.

The chain employs TRBV9 and TRBJ1-1; TRBD1 is a possible D gene (5 bases). Germline loops: CDR1 SGDLS, CDR2 YYNGEE. V was clipped by 1 base and J by 0 bases, with 10 bases between them. The CDR3 totals 15 residues. As DNA, the CDR3 is TGTGCCAGCAGCGTAACGGGGGGAATGAACACTGAAGCTTTCTTT. It specifies CASSVTGGMNTEAFF. The whole variable domain, remainder taken from reference TRBV9 and TRBJ1-1, is DSGVTQTPKHLITATGQRVTLRCSPRSGDLSVYWYQQSLDQGLQFLIQYYNGEERAKGNILERFSAQQFPDLHSELNLSSLELGDSALYFCASSVTGGMNTEAFFGQGTRLTVV.

This chain connects TRBV11-2 to TRBJ2-7; TRBD2 is a possible D gene (5 bases). Germline CDR1 reads SGHAT; CDR2 reads FQNNGV. V lost 1 base to trimming and J lost 6 bases, with 7 bases between them. This CDR3 contains 12 residues. The CDR3 loop is CASSLGAGEQYF. The CDR3 DNA reads as TGTGCCAGCAGCTTAGGGGCGGGCGAGCAGTACTTC.

This clone has just one count. This sequence joins TRBV6-5 and TRBJ2-2, with 7 bases matching TRBD1. The junction had 4 bases not matched to a gene; V was cut back by 9 bases and J by 0 bases. This CDR3 is built from 14 residues. In germline, CDR1 is MNHEY, CDR2 SVGAGI. The DNA of the CDR3 is TGTGCCAGTTCGGGACAGCCGAACACCGGGGAGCTGTTTTTT. Residues: CASSGQPNTGELFF.

The J gene is TRBJ2-1, the V gene TRBV11-2; D is possibly TRBD1 (5 bases). Trimming took 4 bases from V and 0 from J, leaving 13 bases between them. The CDR3 is 16 residues long. Looked up from germline, CDR1 is SGHAT and CDR2 is FQNNGV. CDR3 bases: TGTGCCAGCAGCTCAAGACGGACAAGCTCCTACAATGAGCAGTTCTTC. It is translated as CASSSRRTSSYNEQFF.

The rearrangement joins TRBV12-5 to TRBJ1-1; 7 positions match TRBD1. The CDR3 loop spans 13 amino acids. V was pared by 3 bases and J by 7 bases, with 5 bases of the junction left unmatched. Germline values: CDR1 LGHNT, CDR2 FRNRAP. The CDR3 protein is CASGLEGGGEAFF. The CDR3 nucleotides read TGTGCTAGTGGTTTAGAAGGGGGCGGTGAAGCTTTCTTT.